The entry below gives a single T cell receptor beta chain sequence along with its context. CDR3 length: 14 amino acids. Between the trimmed V and J ends, which lost 6 bases and 2 bases, there was a span of 13 bases. Germline CDR1 reads SNHLY; CDR2 reads FYNNEI. The entry originates in a study of blood T cell repertoires in COVID-19. Study in general: T cells, B-cell-depleted T cells, or PBMCs supplied cDNA or gDNA.

Generated by immunoSEQ multiplex PCR, the TCRdb table keeps only in-frame clones and is missing some. The sample has around 200,000 clones, 80% to 85% seen once; the top ten hold 2.6%. This chain links TRBV2 with TRBJ1-1; perhaps TRBD1 as D (6 bases). This TCR was sampled from a human donor with acute or convalescent COVID-19. The donor label of this sample is uncertain. The source material was peripheral blood. CDR3 nucleotides: TGTGCCAGCAGGGACTGGACAGAAAACACTGAAGCTTTCTTT. It encodes CASRDWTENTEAFF.